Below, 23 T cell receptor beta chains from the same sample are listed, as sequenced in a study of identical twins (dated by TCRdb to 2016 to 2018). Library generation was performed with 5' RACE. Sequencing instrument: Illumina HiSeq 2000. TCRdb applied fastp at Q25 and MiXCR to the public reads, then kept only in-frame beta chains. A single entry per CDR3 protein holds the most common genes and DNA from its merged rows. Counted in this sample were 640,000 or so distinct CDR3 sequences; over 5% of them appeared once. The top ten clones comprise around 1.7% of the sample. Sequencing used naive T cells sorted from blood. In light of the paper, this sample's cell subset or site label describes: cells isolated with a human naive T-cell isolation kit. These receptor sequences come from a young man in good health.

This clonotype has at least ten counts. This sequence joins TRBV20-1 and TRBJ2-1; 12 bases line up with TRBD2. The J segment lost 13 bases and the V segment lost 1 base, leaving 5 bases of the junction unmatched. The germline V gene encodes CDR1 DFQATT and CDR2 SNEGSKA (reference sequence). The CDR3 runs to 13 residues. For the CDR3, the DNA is TGCAGTGCTAGAGGACTAGCGGGAGTGTCCCAGTTCTTC. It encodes CSARGLAGVSQFF.

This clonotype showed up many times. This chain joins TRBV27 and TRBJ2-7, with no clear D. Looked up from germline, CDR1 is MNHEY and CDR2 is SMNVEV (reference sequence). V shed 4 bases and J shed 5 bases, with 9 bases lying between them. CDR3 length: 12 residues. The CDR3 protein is CASSSLKHEQYF. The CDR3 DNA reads TGTGCCAGCAGTTCTTTAAAGCACGAGCAGTACTTC.

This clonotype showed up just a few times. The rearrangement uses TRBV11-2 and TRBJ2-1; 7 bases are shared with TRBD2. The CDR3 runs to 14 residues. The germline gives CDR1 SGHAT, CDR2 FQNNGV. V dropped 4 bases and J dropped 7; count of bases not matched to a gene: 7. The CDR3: CASSYTGGRNEQFF. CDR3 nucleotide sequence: TGTGCCAGCAGCTACACGGGAGGCCGGAATGAGCAGTTCTTC.

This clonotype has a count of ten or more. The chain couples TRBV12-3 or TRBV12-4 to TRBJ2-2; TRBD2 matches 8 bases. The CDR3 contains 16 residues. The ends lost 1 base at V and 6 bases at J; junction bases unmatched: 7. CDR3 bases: TGTGCCAGCAGTTTAGTCACCGGGAGGGGTGCCGGGGAGCTGTTTTTT. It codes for CASSLVTGRGAGELFF.

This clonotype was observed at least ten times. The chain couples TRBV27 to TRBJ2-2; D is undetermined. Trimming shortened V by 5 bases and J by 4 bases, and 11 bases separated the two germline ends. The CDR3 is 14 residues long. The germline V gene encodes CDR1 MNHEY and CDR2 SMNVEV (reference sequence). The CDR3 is CASSAIGSTGELFF. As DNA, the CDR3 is TGTGCCAGCAGTGCGATAGGAAGCACCGGGGAGCTGTTTTTT.

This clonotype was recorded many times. CDR3: CASSFREMNTEAFF. The CDR3 DNA follows: TGTGCCAGCAGTTTTCGAGAGATGAACACTGAAGCTTTCTTT. The chain combines TRBV12-3 or TRBV12-4 with TRBJ1-1; unclear D gene. Trimming pared 3 bases from V and 0 bases from J, leaving 8 bases between. This CDR3 comprises 14 residues.

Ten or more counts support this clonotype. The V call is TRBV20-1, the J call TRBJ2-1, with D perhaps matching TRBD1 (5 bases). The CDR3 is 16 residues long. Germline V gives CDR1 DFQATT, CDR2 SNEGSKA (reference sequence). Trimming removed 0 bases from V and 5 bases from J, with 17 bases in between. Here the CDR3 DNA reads TGCAGTGCTAGAGATCCAACGGAAAGGGGCCACAATGAGCAGTTCTTC. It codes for CSARDPTERGHNEQFF.

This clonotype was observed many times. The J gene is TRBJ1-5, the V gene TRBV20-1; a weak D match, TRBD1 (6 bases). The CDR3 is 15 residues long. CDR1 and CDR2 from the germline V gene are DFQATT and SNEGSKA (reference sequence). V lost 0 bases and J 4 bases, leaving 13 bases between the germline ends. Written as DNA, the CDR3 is TGCAGTGCTAGAGATCCGGGGGCCGCTAATCAGCCCCAGCATTTT. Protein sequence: CSARDPGAANQPQHF.

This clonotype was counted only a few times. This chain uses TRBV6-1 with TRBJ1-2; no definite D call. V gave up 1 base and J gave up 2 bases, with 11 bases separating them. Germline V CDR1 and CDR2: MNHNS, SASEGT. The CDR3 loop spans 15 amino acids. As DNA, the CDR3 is TGTGCCAGCAGTGAAGACCAGGAGTGGAACTATGGCTACACCTTC. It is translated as CASSEDQEWNYGYTF.

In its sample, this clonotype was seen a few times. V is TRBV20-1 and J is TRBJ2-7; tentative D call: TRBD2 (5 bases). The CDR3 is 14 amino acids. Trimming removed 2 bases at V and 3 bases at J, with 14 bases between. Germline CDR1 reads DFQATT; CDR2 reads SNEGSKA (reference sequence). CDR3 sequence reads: CSARFGLTRYEQYF. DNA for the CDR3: TGCAGTGCTAGATTCGGACTCACACGCTACGAGCAGTACTTC.

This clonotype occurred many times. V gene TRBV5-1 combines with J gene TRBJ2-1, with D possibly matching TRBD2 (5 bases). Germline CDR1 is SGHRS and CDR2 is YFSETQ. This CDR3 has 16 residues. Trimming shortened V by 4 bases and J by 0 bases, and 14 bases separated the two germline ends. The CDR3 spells CASSPTLAASYNEQFF. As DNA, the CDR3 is TGCGCCAGCAGCCCTACCCTAGCAGCCTCCTACAATGAGCAGTTCTTC.

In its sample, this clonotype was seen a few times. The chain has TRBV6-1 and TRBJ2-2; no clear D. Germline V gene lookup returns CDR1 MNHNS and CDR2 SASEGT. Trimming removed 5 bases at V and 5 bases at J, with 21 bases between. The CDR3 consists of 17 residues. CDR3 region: CASSPPFPVSLTGELFF. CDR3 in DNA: TGTGCCAGCAGTCCACCCTTCCCCGTTAGCTTAACCGGGGAGCTGTTTTTT.

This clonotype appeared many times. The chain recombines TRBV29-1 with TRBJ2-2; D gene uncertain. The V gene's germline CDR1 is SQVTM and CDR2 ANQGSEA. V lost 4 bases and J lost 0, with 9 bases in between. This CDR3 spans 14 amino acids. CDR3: CSVGQPANTGELFF. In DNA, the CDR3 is TGCAGCGTTGGGCAGCCCGCGAACACCGGGGAGCTGTTTTTT.

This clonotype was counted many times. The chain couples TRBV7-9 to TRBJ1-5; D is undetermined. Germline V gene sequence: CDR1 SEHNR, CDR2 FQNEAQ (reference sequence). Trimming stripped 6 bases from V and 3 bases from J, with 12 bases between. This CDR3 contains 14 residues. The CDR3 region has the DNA TGTGCCAGCAGTCGGGCCGGTCCCAATCAGCCCCAGCATTTT. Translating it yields CASSRAGPNQPQHF.

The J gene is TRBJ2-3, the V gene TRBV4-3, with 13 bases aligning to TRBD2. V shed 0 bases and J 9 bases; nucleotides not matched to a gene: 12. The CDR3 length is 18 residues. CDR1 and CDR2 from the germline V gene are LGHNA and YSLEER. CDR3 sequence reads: CASSQDPGRTSGSITQYF. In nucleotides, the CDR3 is TGCGCCAGCAGCCAAGACCCCGGGAGGACTAGCGGGAGTATCACGCAGTATTTT.

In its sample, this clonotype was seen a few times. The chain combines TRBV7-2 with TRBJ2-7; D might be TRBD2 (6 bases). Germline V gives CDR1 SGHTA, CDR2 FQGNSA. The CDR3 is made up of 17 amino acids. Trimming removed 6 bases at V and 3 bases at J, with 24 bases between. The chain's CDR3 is CASSPRTLQGTFYEQYF. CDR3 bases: TGTGCCAGCAGTCCCCGGACACTCCAAGGGACTTTCTACGAGCAGTACTTC.

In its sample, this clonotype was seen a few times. In DNA form, the CDR3 reads TGTGCCAGCAGCCCCTCTACAGGGTACCACACTGAAGCTTTCTTT. Translated, it gives CASSPSTGYHTEAFF. The V and J genes are TRBV7-8 and TRBJ1-1; tentatively, D is TRBD1 (6 bases). Germline V gives CDR1 SGHVS, CDR2 FQNEAQ. Trimming removed 5 bases from V and 3 bases from J, with 16 bases in between. This CDR3 comprises 15 residues. Complete variable domain (other parts from reference TRBV7-8 and TRBJ1-1): GAGVSQSPRYKVAKRGQDVALRCDPISGHVSLFWYQQALGQGPEFLTYFQNEAQLDKSGLPSDRFFAERPEGSVSTLKIQRTQQEDSAVYLCASSPSTGYHTEAFFGQGTRLTVV.

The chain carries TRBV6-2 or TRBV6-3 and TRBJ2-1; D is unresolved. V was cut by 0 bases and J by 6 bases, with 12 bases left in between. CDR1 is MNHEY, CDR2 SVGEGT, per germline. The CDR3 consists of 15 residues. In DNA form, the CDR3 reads TGTGCCAGCAGTTACTCTCCACCCCCTTCCAATGAGCAGTTCTTC. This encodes CASSYSPPPSNEQFF.

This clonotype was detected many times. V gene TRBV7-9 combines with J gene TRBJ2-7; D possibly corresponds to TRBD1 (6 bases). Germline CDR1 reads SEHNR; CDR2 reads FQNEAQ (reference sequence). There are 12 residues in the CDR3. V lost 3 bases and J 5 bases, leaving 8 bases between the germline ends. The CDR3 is CASSFQGNEQYF. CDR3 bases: TGTGCCAGCAGCTTCCAGGGGAACGAGCAGTACTTC. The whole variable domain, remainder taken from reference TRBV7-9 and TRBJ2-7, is DTGVSQNPRHKITKRGQNVTFRCDPISEHNRLYWYRQTLGQGPEFLTYFQNEAQLEKSRLLSDRFSAERPKGSFSTLEIQRTEQGDSAMYLCASSFQGNEQYFGPGTRLTVT.

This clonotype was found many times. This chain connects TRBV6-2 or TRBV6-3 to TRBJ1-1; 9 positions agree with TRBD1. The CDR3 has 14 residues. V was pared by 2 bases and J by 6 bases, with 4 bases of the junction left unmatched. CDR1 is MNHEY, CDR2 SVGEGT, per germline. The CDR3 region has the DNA TGTGCCAGCAGTTACGGGACAGGGAGCCCTGAAGCTTTCTTT. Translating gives CASSYGTGSPEAFF.

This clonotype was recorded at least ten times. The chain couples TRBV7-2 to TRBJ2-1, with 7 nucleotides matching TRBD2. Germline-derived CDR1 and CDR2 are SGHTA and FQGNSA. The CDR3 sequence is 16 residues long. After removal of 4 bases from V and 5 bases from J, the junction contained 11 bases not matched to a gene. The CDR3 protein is CASSSYPGLTNNEQFF. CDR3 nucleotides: TGTGCCAGCAGCTCATATCCGGGACTAACTAACAATGAGCAGTTCTTC.

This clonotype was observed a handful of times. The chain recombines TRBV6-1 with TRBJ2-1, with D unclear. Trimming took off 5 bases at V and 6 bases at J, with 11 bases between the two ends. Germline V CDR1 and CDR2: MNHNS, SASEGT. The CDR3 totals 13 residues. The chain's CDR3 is CASSSQRSNEQFF. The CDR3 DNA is TGTGCCAGCAGTAGCCAGCGTTCCAATGAGCAGTTCTTC.

The CDR3 is CATSDFGDNEQFF. CDR3 bases: TGTGCCACCAGTGATTTCGGGGACAATGAGCAGTTCTTC. V gene TRBV24-1 combines with J gene TRBJ2-1; weak D call: TRBD2 (5 bases). The V gene's germline CDR1 is KGHDR and CDR2 SFDVKD. The CDR3 covers 13 residues. Trimming shortened V by 1 base and J by 5 bases, and 5 bases separated the two germline ends.